A single sample gave rise to the 14 T cell receptor beta chains below, sequenced in a study of cytotoxic CD8 clonotypes in ibrutinib-treated CLL. Using immunoSEQ multiplex PCR, the repertoire was profiled, and TCRdb retains in-frame clones only, with some absent. The table records 20,000 to 30,000 clones, more than 65% of them present only once. The input for sequencing was PBMCs, taken after 12 months of ibrutinib treatment. The receptor set was obtained from a human donor with chronic lymphocytic leukemia.

V usage is TRBV5-6 and J usage is TRBJ1-1; TRBD1 aligns across 7 bases. Germline V gene sequence: CDR1 SGHDT, CDR2 YYEEEE. V lost 5 bases and J lost 5; bases outside the gene matches: 6. This CDR3 region has 13 residues. CDR3 coding DNA: TGTGCCAGCAGGAGGACAGGCAGGACTGAAGCTTTCTTT. Translating gives CASRRTGRTEAFF. The whole variable domain, remainder taken from reference TRBV5-6 and TRBJ1-1, is DAGVTQSPTHLIKTRGQQVTLRCSPKSGHDTVSWYQQALGQGPQFIFQYYEEEERQRGNFPDRFSGHQFPNYSSELNVNALLLGDSALYLCASRRTGRTEAFFGQGTRLTVV.

This clone was counted a few times. For the CDR3, the DNA is TGTGCCAGCAGCCTTCGACTAGCGGAGAACACCGGGGAGCTGTTTTTT. Amino acids: CASSLRLAENTGELFF. The chain has TRBV11-2 and TRBJ2-2; 9 nucleotides line up with TRBD2. The trim removed 5 bases at V and 1 base at J, leaving 5 bases unmatched. The CDR3 contains 16 residues. Germline CDR1 SGHAT, CDR2 FQNNGV.

This chain links TRBV30 with TRBJ2-7; 7 bases agree with TRBD1. This CDR3 is built from 15 residues. The V segment lost 2 bases and the J segment 4 bases; nucleotides outside the gene matches: 11. Germline values: CDR1 GTSNPN, CDR2 SVGIG (reference sequence). For the CDR3, the DNA is TGTGCCTGGAGTCCCAAGGGGGCCGGTGGGTACGAGCAGTACTTC. Protein product: CAWSPKGAGGYEQYF.

The J gene is TRBJ2-7, the V gene TRBV7-6; no clear D. Per germline, CDR1 SGHVS and CDR2 FNYEAQ. Trimming cost V 4 bases and J 4 bases, with 20 bases left between them. The CDR3 runs 16 residues. DNA of the CDR3: TGTGCCAGCAGCTCAAGGGCACACTCCTCATCGTACGAGCAGTACTTC. Protein product: CASSSRAHSSSYEQYF.

This clone has a handful of counts. This chain joins TRBV6-6 and TRBJ1-5; weak D call: TRBD1 (6 bases). Germline V lookup: CDR1 MNHNY, CDR2 SVGAGI (reference sequence). Trimming shortened V by 5 bases and J by 1 base, and 9 bases separated the two germline ends. The CDR3 length is 14 residues. The CDR3 coding sequence is TGTGCCAGCAGTCCAGGACAGAGCAATCAGCCCCAGCATTTT. Its translation: CASSPGQSNQPQHF.

This clone was observed a few times. CDR3 residues: CASSLRVAGGLTDTQYF. In DNA, the CDR3 is TGTGCCAGCAGCTTAAGGGTAGCGGGGGGCCTGACAGATACGCAGTATTTT. J is TRBJ2-3 and V is TRBV11-2, with 10 nucleotides matching TRBD2. The V gene end was trimmed by 2 bases and the J gene end by 3 bases; junction bases not matched to a gene: 8. The CDR3 loop spans 17 amino acids. Germline loops: CDR1 SGHAT, CDR2 FQNNGV.

This chain connects TRBV29-1 to TRBJ1-1; TRBD1 is a possible D gene (5 bases). The CDR3 sequence is 13 residues long. Per germline, CDR1 SQVTM and CDR2 ANQGSEA. V gave up 4 bases and J gave up 11 bases, with 20 bases separating them. Here the CDR3 reads CSVVGVGTPVAFF. For the CDR3, the DNA is TGCAGCGTTGTTGGTGTGGGGACGCCGGTTGCTTTCTTT.

V gene TRBV27 combines with J gene TRBJ2-7, with TRBD2 matching over 12 bases. The CDR3 consists of 16 residues. In germline, CDR1 is MNHEY, CDR2 SMNVEV (reference sequence). The V and J ends lost 1 base and 6 bases, in that order; junction bases with no gene match: 7. CDR3 nucleotides: TGTGCCAGCAGTTTATTATCTAGCGGGGGGGTTGGCGAGCAGTACTTC. It translates to CASSLLSSGGVGEQYF.

The chain couples TRBV30 to TRBJ2-1; D gene ambiguous. Trimming stripped 8 bases from V and 5 bases from J, with 7 bases between. The CDR3 contains 10 residues. Germline loops: CDR1 GTSNPN, CDR2 SVGIG (reference sequence). The CDR3 bases are TGTGCCGAAGGAGACAATGAGCAGTTCTTC. Translated, it gives CAEGDNEQFF.

This clone was detected only a few times. The CDR3 is CASSPQTGYTEAFF. CDR3 nucleotide sequence: TGTGCCAGTAGTCCACAGACAGGGTACACTGAAGCTTTCTTT. The genes are TRBV19 and TRBJ1-1; 7 nucleotides match TRBD1. The CDR3 has 14 amino acids. Germline V gene data show CDR1 as LNHDA and CDR2 as SQIVND (reference sequence). V was clipped by 5 bases and J by 3 bases; unmatched bases: 6.

This chain links TRBV2 with TRBJ1-3; D is ambiguous. The CDR3 loop spans 15 amino acids. Looked up from germline, CDR1 is SNHLY and CDR2 is FYNNEI. Trimming took off 6 bases at V and 2 bases at J, with 14 bases between the two ends. CDR3 region: CASSVGSQAGNTIYF. For the CDR3, the DNA is TGTGCCAGCAGCGTCGGGAGCCAGGCTGGAAACACCATATATTTT.

This clone occurred once. The chain carries TRBV27 and TRBJ2-3, with 13 bases that match TRBD2. The CDR3 is made up of 17 amino acids. With 6 bases clipped from V and 5 bases from J, the junction kept 11 bases outside the gene matches. Germline V gene sequence: CDR1 MNHEY, CDR2 SMNVEV (reference sequence). CDR3 protein: CASSSLTSGGAGDTQYF. The CDR3 DNA is TGTGCCAGCAGCTCCCTTACTAGCGGGGGGGCGGGAGATACGCAGTATTTT.

In this sample, this clone turned up a few times. The genes are TRBV4-1 and TRBJ1-3, with D perhaps TRBD1 (6 bases). Between the trimmed V and J ends, which lost 4 bases and 3 bases, there was a span of 10 bases. Germline lookup yields CDR1 MGHRA and CDR2 YSYEKL. This CDR3 has 14 residues. The CDR3 spells CASSPGQHGNTIYF. The CDR3, as DNA: TGCGCCAGCAGCCCCGGACAGCATGGAAACACCATATATTTT.

This sequence joins TRBV4-1 and TRBJ2-1, with TRBD1 matching over 7 bases. CDR3 length: 15 residues. Trimming took 2 bases from V and 7 from J; bases not matched to a gene: 8. Germline V gene data show CDR1 as MGHRA and CDR2 as YSYEKL. The CDR3: CASSQQRQGKNEQFF. For the CDR3, the DNA is TGCGCCAGCAGCCAACAAAGACAGGGTAAAAATGAGCAGTTCTTC.